This T cell receptor beta chain was observed in a study of T cells in Graves' hyperthyroidism and ophthalmopathy. V lost 6 bases to trimming and J lost 1 base; unmatched junction nucleotides: 8. CDR3 length: 16 amino acids. Germline CDR1 SGHTA, CDR2 FQGNSA. From RNA transcripts, TCR beta CDR3 regions were amplified. The HTBI primer set drove a first-round RT-PCR of the TCR CDR3. TCRdb reanalysed the multiplex PCR reads using MiXCR and keeps one entry per CDR3 protein. Here the sample spans over 450,000 distinct CDR3 sequences, around 14% being singletons. The sequencing sample was made of blood. The receptor was derived from a woman aged 18-35 years with Graves' hyperthyroidism. The rearrangement links TRBV7-2 to TRBJ2-1; 8 bases fit TRBD2. Here the CDR3 DNA reads TGTGCCAGCAGTATAAGCGGGAGTAGTTCCTACAATGAGCAGTTCTTC. Protein: CASSISGSSSYNEQFF.